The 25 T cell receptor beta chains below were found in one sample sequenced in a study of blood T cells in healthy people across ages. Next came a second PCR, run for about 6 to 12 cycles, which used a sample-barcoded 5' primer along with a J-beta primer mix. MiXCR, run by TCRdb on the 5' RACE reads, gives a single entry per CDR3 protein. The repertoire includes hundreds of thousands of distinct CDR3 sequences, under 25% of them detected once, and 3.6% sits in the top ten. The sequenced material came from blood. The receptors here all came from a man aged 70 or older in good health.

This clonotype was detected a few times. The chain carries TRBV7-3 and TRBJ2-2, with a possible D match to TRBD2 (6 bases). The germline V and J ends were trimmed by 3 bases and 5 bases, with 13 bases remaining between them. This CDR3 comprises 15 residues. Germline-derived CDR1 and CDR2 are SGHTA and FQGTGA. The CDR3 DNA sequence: TGTGCCAGCAGCTTCCCGGAGGGGAGGACCGGGGAGCTGTTTTTT. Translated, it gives CASSFPEGRTGELFF.

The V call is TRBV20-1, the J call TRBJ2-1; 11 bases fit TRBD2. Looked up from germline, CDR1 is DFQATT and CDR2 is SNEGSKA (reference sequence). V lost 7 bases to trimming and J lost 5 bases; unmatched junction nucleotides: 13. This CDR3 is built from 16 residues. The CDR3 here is CSVKNPGLADNNEQFF. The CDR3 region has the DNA TGCAGTGTTAAAAACCCGGGACTAGCGGACAACAATGAGCAGTTCTTC.

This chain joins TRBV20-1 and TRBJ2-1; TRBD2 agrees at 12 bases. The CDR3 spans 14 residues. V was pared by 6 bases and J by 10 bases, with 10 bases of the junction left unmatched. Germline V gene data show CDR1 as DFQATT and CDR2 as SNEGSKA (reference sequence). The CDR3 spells CSAPRLAGGEEQFF. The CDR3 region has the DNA TGCAGTGCCCCCCGGCTAGCGGGAGGGGAAGAGCAGTTCTTC.

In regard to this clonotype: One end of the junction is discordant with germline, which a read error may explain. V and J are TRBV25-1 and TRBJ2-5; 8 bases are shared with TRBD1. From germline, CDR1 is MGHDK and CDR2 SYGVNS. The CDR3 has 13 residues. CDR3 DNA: TGTGCCAGCGGTGACAGGGGAAGAGAGACCCAGTACTTC. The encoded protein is CASGDRGRETQYF.

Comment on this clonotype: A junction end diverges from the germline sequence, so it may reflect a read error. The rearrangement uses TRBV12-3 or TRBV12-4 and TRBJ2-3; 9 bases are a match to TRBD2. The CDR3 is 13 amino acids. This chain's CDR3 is CASSIAGEDTQYF. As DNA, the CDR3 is TGTGCCAGCAGTATAGCGGGAGAAGATACGCAGTATTTT.

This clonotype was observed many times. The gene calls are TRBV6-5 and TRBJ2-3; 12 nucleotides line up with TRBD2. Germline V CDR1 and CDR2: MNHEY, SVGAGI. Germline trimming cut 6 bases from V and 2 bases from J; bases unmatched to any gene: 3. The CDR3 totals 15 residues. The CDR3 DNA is TGTGCCAGCAGGCGACTAGCGGGAGACACAGATACGCAGTATTTT. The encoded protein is CASRRLAGDTDTQYF.

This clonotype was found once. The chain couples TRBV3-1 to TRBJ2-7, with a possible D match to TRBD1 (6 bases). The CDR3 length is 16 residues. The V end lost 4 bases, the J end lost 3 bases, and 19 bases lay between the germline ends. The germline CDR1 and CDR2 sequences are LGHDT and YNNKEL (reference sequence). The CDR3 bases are TGTGCCAGCAGCCCCCCCGGGCAGGGGTTGTTCTACGAGCAGTACTTC. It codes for CASSPPGQGLFYEQYF.

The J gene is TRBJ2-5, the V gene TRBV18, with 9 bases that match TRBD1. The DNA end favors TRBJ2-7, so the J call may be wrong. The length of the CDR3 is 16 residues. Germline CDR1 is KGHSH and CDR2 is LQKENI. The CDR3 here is CASSRKPGQGGYEQYF. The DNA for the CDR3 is TGTGCCAGCTCAAGAAAGCCGGGACAGGGTGGCTACGAGCAGTACTTC.

The CDR3 sequence: CASSLEEAGGGTDTQYF. In DNA form, the CDR3 reads TGTGCCAGCAGCTTAGAAGAAGCGGGAGGCGGCACAGATACGCAGTATTTT. The J gene is TRBJ2-3, the V gene TRBV7-2; 9 bases line up with TRBD2. V was clipped by 1 base and J by 1 base; unmatched bases: 6. Germline CDR1 and CDR2: SGHTA and FQGNSA. CDR3 length equals 17 residues.

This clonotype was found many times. This chain's CDR3 is CASSDRGPFRAHEKLFF. DNA for the CDR3: TGCGCCAGCAGTGACAGGGGGCCGTTCCGGGCCCATGAAAAACTGTTTTTT. This chain links TRBV10-2 with TRBJ1-4; 8 bases line up with TRBD1. From germline, CDR1 is WSHSY and CDR2 SAAADI. The CDR3 contains 17 residues. Losses at the gene ends were 3 bases for V and 6 bases for J; bases not matched to a gene: 12.

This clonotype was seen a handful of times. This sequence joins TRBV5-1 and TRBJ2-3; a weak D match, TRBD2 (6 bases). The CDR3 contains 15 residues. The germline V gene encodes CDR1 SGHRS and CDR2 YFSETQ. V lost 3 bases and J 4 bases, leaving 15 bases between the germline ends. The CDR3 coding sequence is TGCGCCAGCAGCTCGGGGACTCGGTCATCAGATACGCAGTATTTT. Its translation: CASSSGTRSSDTQYF.

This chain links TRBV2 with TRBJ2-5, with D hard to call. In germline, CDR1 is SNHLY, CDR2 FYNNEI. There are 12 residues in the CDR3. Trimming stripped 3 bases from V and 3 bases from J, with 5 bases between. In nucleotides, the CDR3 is TGTGCCAGCAGTGAGCAGGAAGAGACCCAGTACTTC. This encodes CASSEQEETQYF.

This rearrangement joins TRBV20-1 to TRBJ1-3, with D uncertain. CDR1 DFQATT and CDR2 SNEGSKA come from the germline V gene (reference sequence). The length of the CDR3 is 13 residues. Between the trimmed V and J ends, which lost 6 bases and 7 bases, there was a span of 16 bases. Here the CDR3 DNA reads TGCAGTGCCCTGCGGCCGCAAGGGAACACCATATATTTT. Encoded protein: CSALRPQGNTIYF.

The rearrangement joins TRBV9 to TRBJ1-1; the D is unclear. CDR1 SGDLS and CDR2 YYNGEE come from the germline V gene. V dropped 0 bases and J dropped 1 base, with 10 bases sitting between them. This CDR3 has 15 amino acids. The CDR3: CASSVVGGGNTEAFF. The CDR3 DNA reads TGTGCCAGCAGCGTAGTTGGAGGAGGGAACACTGAAGCTTTCTTT.

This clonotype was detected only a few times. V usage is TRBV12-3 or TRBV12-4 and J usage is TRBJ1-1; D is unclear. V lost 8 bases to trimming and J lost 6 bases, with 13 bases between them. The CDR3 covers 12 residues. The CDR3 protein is CASHGLTAEAFF. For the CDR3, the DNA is TGTGCCAGCCACGGACTGACGGCTGAAGCTTTCTTT.

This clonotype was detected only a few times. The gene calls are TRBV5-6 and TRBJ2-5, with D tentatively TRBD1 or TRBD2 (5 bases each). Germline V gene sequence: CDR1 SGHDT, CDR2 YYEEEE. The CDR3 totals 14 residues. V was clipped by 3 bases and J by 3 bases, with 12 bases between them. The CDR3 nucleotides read TGTGCCAGCAGCTCAGCCGGGACGGAAGAGACCCAGTACTTC. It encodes CASSSAGTEETQYF.

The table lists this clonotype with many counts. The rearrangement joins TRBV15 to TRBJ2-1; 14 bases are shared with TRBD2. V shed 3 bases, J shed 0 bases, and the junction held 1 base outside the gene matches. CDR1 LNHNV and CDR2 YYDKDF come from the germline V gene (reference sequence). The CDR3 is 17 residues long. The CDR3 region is CATSRGLAGASYNEQFF. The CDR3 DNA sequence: TGTGCCACCAGCAGGGGACTAGCGGGAGCCTCCTACAATGAGCAGTTCTTC. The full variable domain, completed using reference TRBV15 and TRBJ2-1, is DAMVIQNPRYQVTQFGKPVTLSCSQTLNHNVMYWYQQKSSQAPKLLFHYYDKDFNNEADTPDNFQSRRPNTSFCFLDIRSPGLGDTAMYLCATSRGLAGASYNEQFFGPGTRLTVL.

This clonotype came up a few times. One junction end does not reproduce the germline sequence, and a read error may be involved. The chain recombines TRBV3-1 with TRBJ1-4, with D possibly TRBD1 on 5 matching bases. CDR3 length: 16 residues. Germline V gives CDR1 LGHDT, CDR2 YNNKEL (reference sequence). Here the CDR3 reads CASSQGWGPTNEELFF. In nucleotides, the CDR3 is TGTGCCAGCAGCCAGGGATGGGGCCCAACTAATGAAGAACTGTTTTTT.

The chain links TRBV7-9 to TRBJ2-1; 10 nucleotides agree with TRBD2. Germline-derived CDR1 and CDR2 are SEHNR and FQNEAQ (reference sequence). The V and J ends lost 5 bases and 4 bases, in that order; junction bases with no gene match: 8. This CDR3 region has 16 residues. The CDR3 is CASSRVLAGSYNEQFF. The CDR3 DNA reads TGTGCCAGCAGCAGAGTACTAGCGGGGAGTTACAATGAGCAGTTCTTC.

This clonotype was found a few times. In DNA, the CDR3 is TGTGCCAGCAGCGTAGGAGGACTGACTGAAGCTTTCTTT. Its protein product is CASSVGGLTEAFF. The chain combines TRBV9 with TRBJ1-1; no definite D call. Trimming removed 0 bases from V and 5 bases from J, with 8 bases in between. This CDR3 is built from 13 residues. The germline V gene encodes CDR1 SGDLS and CDR2 YYNGEE.

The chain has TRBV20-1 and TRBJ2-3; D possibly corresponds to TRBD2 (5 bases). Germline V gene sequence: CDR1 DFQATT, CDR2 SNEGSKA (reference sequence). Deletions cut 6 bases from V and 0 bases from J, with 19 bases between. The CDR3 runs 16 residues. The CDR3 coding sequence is TGCAGTGCCCCGGACTCGACACCTACTAGCACAGATACGCAGTATTTT. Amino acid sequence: CSAPDSTPTSTDTQYF.

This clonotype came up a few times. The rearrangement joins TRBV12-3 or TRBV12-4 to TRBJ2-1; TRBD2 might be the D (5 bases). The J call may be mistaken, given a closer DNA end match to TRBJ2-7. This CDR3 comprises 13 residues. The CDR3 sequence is CASSLGESGEQYF. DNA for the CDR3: TGTGCCAGCAGTTTAGGGGAGTCAGGTGAGCAGTACTTC.

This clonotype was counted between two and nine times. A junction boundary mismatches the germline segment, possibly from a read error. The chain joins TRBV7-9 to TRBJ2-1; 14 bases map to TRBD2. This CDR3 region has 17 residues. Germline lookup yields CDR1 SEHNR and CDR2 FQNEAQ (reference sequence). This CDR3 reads CASGGTSGGRSYNERFF. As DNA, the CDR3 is TGTGCCAGCGGAGGGACTAGCGGGGGTCGCTCCTACAATGAGCGGTTCTTC.

The CDR3 nucleotides are TGTGCCAGCAGCAAAGAAGAGGGTAAAGCCTACGAGCAGTACTTC. This encodes CASSKEEGKAYEQYF. The rearrangement uses TRBV21-1 and TRBJ2-7; the table's D call TRBD2 went unverified against the DNA. TRBV21-1 has pseudogene status. CDR3 length: 15 amino acids.

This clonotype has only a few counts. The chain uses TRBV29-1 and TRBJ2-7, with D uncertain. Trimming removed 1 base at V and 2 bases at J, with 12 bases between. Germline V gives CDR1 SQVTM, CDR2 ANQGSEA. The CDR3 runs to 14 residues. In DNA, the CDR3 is TGCAGCGTTGAAGCCGAAGGACCAACCTACGAGCAGTACTTC. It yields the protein CSVEAEGPTYEQYF.